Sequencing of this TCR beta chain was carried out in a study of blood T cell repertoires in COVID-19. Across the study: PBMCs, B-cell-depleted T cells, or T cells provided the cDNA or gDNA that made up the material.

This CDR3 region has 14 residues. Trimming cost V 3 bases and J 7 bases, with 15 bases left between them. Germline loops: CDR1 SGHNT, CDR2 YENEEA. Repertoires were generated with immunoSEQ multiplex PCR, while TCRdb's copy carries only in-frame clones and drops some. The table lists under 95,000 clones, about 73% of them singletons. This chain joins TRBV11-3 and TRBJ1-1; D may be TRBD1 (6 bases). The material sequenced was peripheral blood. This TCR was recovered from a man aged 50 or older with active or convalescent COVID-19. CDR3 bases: TGTGCCAGCAGCTTCGGGACATCTGGGGGTGAAGCTTTCTTT. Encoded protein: CASSFGTSGGEAFF.